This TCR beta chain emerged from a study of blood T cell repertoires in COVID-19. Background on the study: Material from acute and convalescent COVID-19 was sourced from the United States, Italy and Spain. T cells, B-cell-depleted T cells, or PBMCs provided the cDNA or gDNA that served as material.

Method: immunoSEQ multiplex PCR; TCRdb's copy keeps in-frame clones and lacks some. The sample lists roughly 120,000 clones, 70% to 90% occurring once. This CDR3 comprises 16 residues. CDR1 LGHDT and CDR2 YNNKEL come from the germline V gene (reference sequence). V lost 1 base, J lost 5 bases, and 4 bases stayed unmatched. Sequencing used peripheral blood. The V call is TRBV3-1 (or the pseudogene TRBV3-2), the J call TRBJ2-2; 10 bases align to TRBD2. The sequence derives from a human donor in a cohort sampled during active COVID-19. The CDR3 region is CASSQGSLAGTGELFF. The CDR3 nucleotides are TGTGCCAGCAGCCAAGGTTCACTAGCGGGGACCGGGGAGCTGTTTTTT.